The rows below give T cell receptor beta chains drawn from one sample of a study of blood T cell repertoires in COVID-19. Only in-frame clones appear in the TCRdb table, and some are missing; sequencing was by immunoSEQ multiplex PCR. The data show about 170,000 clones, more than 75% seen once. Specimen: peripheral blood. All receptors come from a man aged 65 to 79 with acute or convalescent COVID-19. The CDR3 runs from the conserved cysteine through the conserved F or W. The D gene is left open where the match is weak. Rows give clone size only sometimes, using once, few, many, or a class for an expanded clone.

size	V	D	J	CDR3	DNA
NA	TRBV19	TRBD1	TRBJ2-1	CASSLGQGAYNEQFF	TGTGCCAGTAGTCTGGGACAGGGGGCGTACAATGAGCAGTTCTTC
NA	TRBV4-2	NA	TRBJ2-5	CASSQVPTGRETQYF	TGTGCCAGCAGCCAAGTTCCAACAGGCCGGGAGACCCAGTACTTC
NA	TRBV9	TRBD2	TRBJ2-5	CASSTGTSGGGEETQYF	TGTGCCAGCAGCACCGGGACTAGCGGAGGGGGGGAAGAGACCCAGTACTTC
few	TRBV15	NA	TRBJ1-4	CATSRGQNEKLFF	TGTGCCACCAGCAGAGGCCAGAATGAAAAACTGTTTTTT
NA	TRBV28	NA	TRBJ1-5	CASSLSPGKENQPQHF	TGTGCCAGCAGTTTATCTCCAGGGAAGGAAAATCAGCCCCAGCATTTT
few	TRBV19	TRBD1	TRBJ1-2	CASSIGTVPGYTF	TGTGCCAGTAGTATTGGGACAGTCCCTGGCTACACCTTC
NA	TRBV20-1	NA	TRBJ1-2	CSASSGGNYGYTF	TGCAGTGCTAGTTCGGGGGGAAACTATGGCTACACCTTC
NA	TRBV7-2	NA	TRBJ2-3	CASSFAPRDTQYF	TGTGCCAGCAGCTTCGCCCCGAGAGATACGCAGTATTTT
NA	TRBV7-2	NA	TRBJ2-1	CASSLSAGYEQFF	TGTGCCAGCAGCTTATCGGCAGGGTATGAGCAGTTCTTC
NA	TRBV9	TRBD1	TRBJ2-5	CASSVGGQGGETQYF	TGTGCCAGCAGCGTAGGCGGACAGGGAGGAGAGACCCAGTACTTC
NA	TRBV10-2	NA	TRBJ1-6	CASSERGAMYNSPLHF	TGCGCCAGCAGTGAGCGGGGGGCCATGTATAATTCACCCCTCCACTTT
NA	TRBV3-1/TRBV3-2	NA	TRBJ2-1	CASLSRGNEQFF	TGTGCCAGCCTAAGTCGCGGGAATGAGCAGTTCTTC
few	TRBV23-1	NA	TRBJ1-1	CASSTGRWTEAFF	TGCGCCAGCAGCACCGGGAGGTGGACTGAAGCTTTCTTT
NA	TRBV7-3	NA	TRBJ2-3	CASSSRTGTDTQYF	TGTGCCAGCAGCTCAAGGACAGGCACAGATACGCAGTATTTT
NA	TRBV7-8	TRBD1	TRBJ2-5	CASSWTGRETQYF	TGTGCCAGCAGCTGGACAGGGCGGGAGACCCAGTACTTC
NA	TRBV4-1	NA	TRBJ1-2	CASRGRTGGGYGYTF	TGCGCCAGCAGAGGGAGAACGGGCGGCGGCTATGGCTACACCTTC
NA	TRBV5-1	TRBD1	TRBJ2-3	CASSWTGPDTQYF	TGCGCCAGCAGCTGGACAGGGCCAGATACGCAGTATTTT
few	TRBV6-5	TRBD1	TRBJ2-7	CASSKQGDEQYF	TGTGCCAGCAGCAAACAGGGGGACGAGCAGTACTTC